The source of this T cell receptor (beta chain) is a study of human T cells and chemical hapten exposure. The wider study: Across its approximately 23 weeks, the study gave patients weekly diphenylcyclopropenone doses to the scalp. Findings of the study overall: The study found expanded TCRs formed significantly more large CDR3 similarity clusters than controls. Donors, who had alopecia, may show an immune response that differs from healthy people's.

V shed 6 bases and J shed 0 bases, with 14 bases lying between them. This CDR3 spans 15 amino acids. Time point in this sample: patch test 2, 6 weeks after DPC sensitization. The treatment: therapeutic diphenylcyclopropenone sensitization with weekly scalp DPC. TCRdb ran MiXCR on the RACE reads and lists one entry per CDR3 protein. The sample includes under 450,000 distinct CDR3 sequences, about 6% of them seen just once. Details on this clonotype: As yet, its antigen is unknown.

The input for sequencing was whole blood, taken in connection with sensitization to the hapten diphenylcyclopropenone (DPC). The receptor was isolated from a woman between 18 and 29 years old with alopecia areata. Some clones in this sample may be carry-over from other donors' samples. This chain connects TRBV12-3 or TRBV12-4 to TRBJ1-1, with D maybe TRBD1 (6 bases). In DNA form, the CDR3 reads TGTGCCAGCAGCACGGGGGGCGCATTGAACACTGAAGCTTTCTTT. It is translated as CASSTGGALNTEAFF.